This TCR beta chain was sequenced during a study of T cells in Graves' hyperthyroidism and ophthalmopathy. Overall study context: Before any treatment, at initial diagnosis, peripheral blood was collected. Findings and limits, study-wide: In blood, most of the thyroid clonotypes expanded above 0.001 were also present. A 13 V-J model separated ophthalmopathy from stable hyperthyroidism.

Germline values: CDR1 SNHLY, CDR2 FYNNEI. Deletions cut 7 bases from V and 1 base from J, with 16 bases between. CDR3 size: 15 residues. This clonotype has ten or more counts. Its antigen is unidentified. The PBMCs had their origin in approximately 10 ml of fresh peripheral blood. TCR beta CDR3 region amplification was performed from RNA transcripts. A first-round RT-PCR of the TCR CDR3 used the HTBI primer set. MiXCR, applied by TCRdb to the multiplex PCR reads, yields one record per CDR3 protein. The sample includes 380,000 or so distinct CDR3 sequences, roughly 13% of them seen just once. The clonotype comes from a woman under 40 with Graves' hyperthyroidism. Input material: blood. This chain joins TRBV2 and TRBJ1-1; D not resolved. The CDR3 protein is CASTISGVWNTEAFF. The CDR3 DNA follows: TGTGCCAGCACTATCAGTGGGGTGTGGAACACTGAAGCTTTCTTT.